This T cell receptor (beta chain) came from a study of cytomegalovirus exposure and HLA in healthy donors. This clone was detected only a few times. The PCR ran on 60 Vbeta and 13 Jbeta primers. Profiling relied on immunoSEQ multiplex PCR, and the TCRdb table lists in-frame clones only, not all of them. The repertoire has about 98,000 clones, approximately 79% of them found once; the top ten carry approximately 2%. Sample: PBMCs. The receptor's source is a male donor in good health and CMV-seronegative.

In DNA, the CDR3 is TGTGCCAGACCGCCCCCCGGGAACACCGGGGAGCTGTTTTTT. It codes for CARPPPGNTGELFF. V is TRBV5-3 and J is TRBJ2-2, with D hard to call. TRBV5-3 falls under the ORF class, with uncertain function. The CDR3 extends over 14 amino acids. V gave up 7 bases and J gave up 1 base, with 11 bases separating them.